The clone carrying this TCR beta chain has ten or more counts. Antigen unknown. CDR3 size: 13 residues. With 3 bases removed from V and 5 bases from J, the gap between germline ends came to 10 bases. Germline CDR1 is MNHNS and CDR2 is SASEGT. MiXCR was run by TCRdb on the 5' RACE reads, yielding one entry per CDR3 protein. The sample lists over 45,000 distinct CDR3 sequences, more than 5.5% occurring once. The data derive from a study of T cells after yellow fever vaccination. General study findings and limits: Booster sampling recovered most clones from primary vaccination (approximately 96% CD4, around 88% CD8).

Sequencing used CD8+ T cells sorted from PBMCs, obtained on the day of the first yellow fever vaccination. The rearrangement links TRBV6-1 to TRBJ1-1; no definite D call. The TCR sequence derives from a man between 18 and 29 years old who received the YFV17D yellow fever vaccine. DNA of the CDR3: TGTGCCAGCAGTGATAGGGCTCTGACTGAAGCTTTCTTT. This gives the protein CASSDRALTEAFF.